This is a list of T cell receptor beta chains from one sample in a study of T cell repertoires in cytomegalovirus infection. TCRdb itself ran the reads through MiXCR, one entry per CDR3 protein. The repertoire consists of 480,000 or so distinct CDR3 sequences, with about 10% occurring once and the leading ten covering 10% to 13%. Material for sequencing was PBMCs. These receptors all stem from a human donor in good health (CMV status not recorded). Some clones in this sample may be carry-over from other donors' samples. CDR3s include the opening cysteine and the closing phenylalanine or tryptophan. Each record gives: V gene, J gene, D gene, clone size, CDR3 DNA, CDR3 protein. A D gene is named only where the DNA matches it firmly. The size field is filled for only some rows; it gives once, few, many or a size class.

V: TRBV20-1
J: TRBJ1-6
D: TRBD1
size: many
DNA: TGCAGTGCTAGAGATACAGGGGTTAAGAATTCACCCCTCCACTTT
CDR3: CSARDTGVKNSPLHF

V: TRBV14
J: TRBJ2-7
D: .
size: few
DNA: TGTGCCAGCGGGGGTCTTGGTTCTTACGAGCAGTACTTC
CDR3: CASGGLGSYEQYF

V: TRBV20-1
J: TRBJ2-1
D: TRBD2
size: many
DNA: TGCAGTGCTACCCAACCGGGACTAGCACTGTACAATGAGCAGTTCTTC
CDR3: CSATQPGLALYNEQFF

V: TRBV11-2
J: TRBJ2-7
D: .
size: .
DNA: TGTGCCAGCAGCCCGGGTCGGGACTCCCGTGGAGAGCAGTACTTC
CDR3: CASSPGRDSRGEQYF

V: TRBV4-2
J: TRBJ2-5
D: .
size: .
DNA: TGTGCCAGCAGCCAAGAGGAAGGTTGGGAGACCCAGTACTTC
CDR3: CASSQEEGWETQYF

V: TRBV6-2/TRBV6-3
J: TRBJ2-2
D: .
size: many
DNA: TGTGCCAGCAGTCTAGTTTTGCGGGGGCCGACCGGGGAGCTGTTTTTT
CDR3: CASSLVLRGPTGELFF

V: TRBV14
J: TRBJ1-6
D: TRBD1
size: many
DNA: TGTGCCAGCACATCGACAGGGACCTATAATTCACCCCTCCACTTT
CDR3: CASTSTGTYNSPLHF

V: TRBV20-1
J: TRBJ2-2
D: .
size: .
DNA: TGCAGTGCCCCAGGGGCGTGGGGTACCAAGGACACCGGGGAGCTGTTTTTT
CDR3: CSAPGAWGTKDTGELFF

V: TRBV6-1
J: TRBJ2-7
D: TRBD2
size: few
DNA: TGTGCCAGCAGTGAAAGACGAGCGGGAGTGGCTTACGAGCAGTACTTC
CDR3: CASSERRAGVAYEQYF

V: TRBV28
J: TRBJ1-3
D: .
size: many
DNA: TGTGCCAGCAGGGGGGGGGTTACTGGAAACACCATATATTTT
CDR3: CASRGGVTGNTIYF

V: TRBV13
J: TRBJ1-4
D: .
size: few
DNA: TGTGCCAGCAGCTACGCTGAAAAACTGTTTTTT
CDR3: CASSYAEKLFF

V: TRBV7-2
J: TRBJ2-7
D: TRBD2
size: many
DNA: TGTGCCAGCAGCTTAACGGGAGGGCCTCGGGAGCAGTACTTC
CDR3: CASSLTGGPREQYF

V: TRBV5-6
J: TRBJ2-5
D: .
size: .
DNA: TGTGCCAGCAGCTCCGGGCTGGTGACTATAGAGACCCAGTACTTC
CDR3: CASSSGLVTIETQYF